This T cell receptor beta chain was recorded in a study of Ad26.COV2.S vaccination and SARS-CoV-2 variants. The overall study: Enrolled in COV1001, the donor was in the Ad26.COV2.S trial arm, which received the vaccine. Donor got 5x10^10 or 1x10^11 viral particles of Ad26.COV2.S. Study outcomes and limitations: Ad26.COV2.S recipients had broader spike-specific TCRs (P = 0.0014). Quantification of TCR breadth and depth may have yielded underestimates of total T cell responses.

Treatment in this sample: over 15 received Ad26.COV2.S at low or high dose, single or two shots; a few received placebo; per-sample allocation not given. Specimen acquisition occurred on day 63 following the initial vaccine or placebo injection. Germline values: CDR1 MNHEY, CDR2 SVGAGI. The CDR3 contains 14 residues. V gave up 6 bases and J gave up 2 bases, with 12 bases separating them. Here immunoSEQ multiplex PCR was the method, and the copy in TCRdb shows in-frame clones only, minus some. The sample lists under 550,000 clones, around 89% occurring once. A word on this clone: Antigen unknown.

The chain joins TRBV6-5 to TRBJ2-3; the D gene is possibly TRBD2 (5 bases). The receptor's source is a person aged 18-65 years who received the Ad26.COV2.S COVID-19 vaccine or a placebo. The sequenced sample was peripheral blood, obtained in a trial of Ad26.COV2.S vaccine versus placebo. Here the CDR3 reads CASSYELATDTQYF. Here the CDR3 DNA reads TGTGCCAGCAGCTACGAGCTAGCCACAGATACGCAGTATTTT.